Listed below are T cell receptor beta chains from one sample, sequenced in a study of a mutant IDH1 vaccine in newly diagnosed glioma. Antigens for these TCRs are unknown. The assay was immunoSEQ multiplex PCR, and TCRdb's table has in-frame clones only and misses some. The sample yields some 42,000 clones, approximately 85% seen once. The specimen was PBMCs, collected from a glioma patient whose treatment included an IDH1 peptide vaccine. The receptors shown here come from a man aged 35-49 years with glioma. The CDR3 runs from the conserved cysteine through the conserved F or W. Fields, in order: V gene, clone size, D gene, J gene, CDR3 DNA, CDR3 protein. The D gene is left open where the match is weak. Size tells how often a clone was seen (once, few, many) or the class of an expanded clone, and some rows leave it out.

TRBV5-1	NA	TRBD2	TRBJ2-7	TGCGCCAGCAGCTTGCCGCCAGCGGGATTGAGTGAGCAGTACTTC	CASSLPPAGLSEQYF
TRBV4-2	NA	TRBD2	TRBJ2-1	TGTGCCAGCAGCCACAGAGGTCTAGCGGATAGCTCCTACAATGAGCAGTTCTTC	CASSHRGLADSSYNEQFF
TRBV15	NA	TRBD1	TRBJ2-5	TGTGCCACCAGCAGGGACAGGGGAGAGACCCAGTACTTC	CATSRDRGETQYF
TRBV13	NA	NA	TRBJ2-5	TGTGCCAGCAGCTTAGTCGCCAGGAAGGGGCCCAGCGAGACCCAGTACTTC	CASSLVARKGPSETQYF
TRBV13	NA	TRBD2	TRBJ2-7	TGTGCCAGCAGCTGGATTAGCGGGAGTGGGTACGAGCAGTACTTC	CASSWISGSGYEQYF
TRBV6-5	NA	NA	TRBJ1-2	TGTGCCAGCAGTAGGAACAGGAACACTAACTATGGCTACACCTTC	CASSRNRNTNYGYTF
TRBV7-9	NA	NA	TRBJ2-7	TGTGCCAGCAGCTTAGTCTCGGGCAGGGTAGGGGAGCAGTACTTC	CASSLVSGRVGEQYF
TRBV5-6	NA	TRBD2	TRBJ2-1	TGTGCCAGCAGCTTGCGGGTAGCTACTAGCGGGAGTAATGAGCAGTTCTTC	CASSLRVATSGSNEQFF
TRBV4-3	NA	NA	TRBJ2-3	TGCGCCAGCAGCCAAGAACGCGCCCCCGGCGGGAGCACAGATACGCAGTATTTT	CASSQERAPGGSTDTQYF
TRBV5-6	NA	NA	TRBJ1-2	TGTGCCAGCAGCTTGTACGGGCCTAACTATGGCTACACCTTC	CASSLYGPNYGYTF
TRBV7-2	NA	NA	TRBJ2-3	TGTGCCAGCAGCTTAGAGCCACAGCGGGCAGGGGACGTAGATACGCAGTATTTT	CASSLEPQRAGDVDTQYF
TRBV28	NA	NA	TRBJ2-2	TGTGCCAGCAGGCTTCTCAGGGGTTCCGGGGAGCTGTTTTTT	CASRLLRGSGELFF
TRBV25-1	NA	TRBD1	TRBJ2-7	TGTGCCAGCAGTCCGACAGGGTCCTACGAGCAGTACTTC	CASSPTGSYEQYF
TRBV6-6	NA	NA	TRBJ1-4	TGTGCCAGCAGTTGGGGCGGAGCTAATGAAAAACTGTTTTTT	CASSWGGANEKLFF
TRBV7-2	NA	NA	TRBJ1-1	TGTGCCAGCAGCTTAGGGGGGGCTGAAGCTTTCTTT	CASSLGGAEAFF
TRBV5-1	NA	TRBD1	TRBJ1-1	TGCGCCAGCAGAGACAGGGTCACGGGAGGCACTGAAGCTTTCTTT	CASRDRVTGGTEAFF
TRBV27	NA	NA	TRBJ2-7	TGTGCCAGCAGTTTTATAGCGGAGGGCTACGAGCAGTACTTC	CASSFIAEGYEQYF
TRBV7-2	NA	NA	TRBJ1-4	TGTGCCAGCAGCTTAGCGCCAGGGAAAAATGAAAAACTGTTTTTT	CASSLAPGKNEKLFF
TRBV27	NA	TRBD2	TRBJ2-7	TGTGCCAGCAGTCTATTAGCGGGAGAGGGCTACGAGCAGTACTTC	CASSLLAGEGYEQYF
TRBV5-4	NA	NA	TRBJ1-5	TGTGCCAGCAGCCTCGACGGGAATCGGGGCAATCAGCCCCAGCATTTT	CASSLDGNRGNQPQHF
TRBV6-4	NA	TRBD1	TRBJ2-1	TGTGCCAGCAGAAAAACAGACAGGGGTGAGCAGTTCTTC	CASRKTDRGEQFF
TRBV5-1	few	NA	TRBJ2-2	TGCGCCAGCAGCTTGGGCCCCTTAAACACCGGGGAGCTGTTTTTT	CASSLGPLNTGELFF